Each of the 26 T cell receptor beta chains below was sequenced from the same sample in a study of CD8+CD57+ T cells in acquired aplastic anemia. TCR beta VDJ and CDR3 profiles were obtained from a genomic DNA template. Each CDR3 protein gets one entry after TCRdb re-called the reads with MiXCR. The sample carries 150,000 to 200,000 distinct CDR3 sequences, roughly 64% recorded once. The sample consisted of sorted CD4+, CD8+, or CD8+CD57+ T cells (not recorded which) from PBMCs. The receptors shown here come from a human donor with severe aplastic anemia or a healthy control (not recorded which).

This clonotype was observed at least ten times. The chain combines TRBV5-1 with TRBJ2-1; 8 bases match TRBD1. Germline V gene data show CDR1 as SGHRS and CDR2 as YFSETQ. Trimming at V came to 7 bases and at J to 9 bases, leaving 12 bases not matched to a gene. The CDR3 contains 14 residues. The CDR3 is CASFTQGAQGEQFF. CDR3 nucleotide sequence: TGCGCCAGCTTTACTCAGGGGGCACAGGGTGAGCAGTTCTTC.

The chain has TRBV2 and TRBJ2-7; TRBD1 matches at 7 bases. CDR1 and CDR2 (germline): SNHLY, FYNNEI. The junction had 5 bases not matched to a gene; V was cut back by 4 bases and J by 5 bases. The CDR3 contains 13 residues. The CDR3 nucleotides are TGTGCCAGCAGTGTACAGGGGCGCGACGAGCAGTACTTC. It codes for CASSVQGRDEQYF.

The chain carries TRBV7-9 and TRBJ1-5; possibly TRBD1 for D (5 bases). The CDR3 runs 16 residues. V was clipped by 7 bases and J by 2 bases, with 18 bases between them. Germline V CDR1 and CDR2: SEHNR, FQNEAQ (reference sequence). This chain's CDR3 is CASMDWRGRGNQPQHF. CDR3 in DNA: TGTGCCAGCATGGATTGGAGGGGCCGTGGCAATCAGCCCCAGCATTTT.

The chain recombines TRBV7-2 with TRBJ2-7, with D perhaps given as TRBD1 or TRBD2 (5 bases each). The CDR3 consists of 11 residues. The V end was cut by 2 bases, the J end by 7 bases, with 6 bases between. Germline-derived CDR1 and CDR2 are SGHTA and FQGNSA. The CDR3 reads CASSLWGEQYF. DNA of the CDR3: TGTGCCAGCAGCTTATGGGGGGAGCAGTACTTC.

In regard to this clonotype: A read error may produce the germline difference seen at one junction end. The chain couples TRBV20-1 to TRBJ2-7, with unresolved D. The germline CDR1 and CDR2 sequences are DFQATT and SNEGSKA (reference sequence). The CDR3 runs 10 residues. CDR3: CSAASYEQYF. CDR3 in DNA: TGCAGTGCTGCCTCCTATGAGCAGTACTTC.

V is TRBV19 and J is TRBJ2-1, with 7 bases identical to TRBD2. The CDR3 is 13 amino acids. Germline V CDR1 and CDR2: LNHDA, SQIVND (reference sequence). V dropped 5 bases and J dropped 5; count of bases not matched to a gene: 3. The CDR3 coding sequence is TGTGCCAGTAGTTGGGCGGGGGACAATGAGCAGTTCTTC. Amino acids: CASSWAGDNEQFF. The full variable domain, with the rest looked up from reference TRBV19 and TRBJ2-1, is DGGITQSPKYLFRKEGQNVTLSCEQNLNHDAMYWYRQDPGQGLRLIYYSQIVNDFQKGDIAEGYSVSREKKESFPLTVTSAQKNPTAFYLCASSWAGDNEQFFGPGTRLTVL.

This clonotype has a handful of counts. The chain has TRBV19 and TRBJ1-2; possible D gene TRBD1, 5 bases. CDR1 is LNHDA and CDR2 is SQIVND in the germline V gene (reference sequence). Deletions cut 1 base from V and 3 bases from J, with 6 bases between. This CDR3 is 13 amino acids long. The CDR3 coding sequence is TGTGCCAGTAGTATAGGAGGGGACTATGGCTACACCTTC. It codes for CASSIGGDYGYTF. Supplemented by reference TRBV19 and TRBJ1-2, the full variable domain reads DGGITQSPKYLFRKEGQNVTLSCEQNLNHDAMYWYRQDPGQGLRLIYYSQIVNDFQKGDIAEGYSVSREKKESFPLTVTSAQKNPTAFYLCASSIGGDYGYTFGSGTRLTVV.

This clonotype was detected once. At one boundary the junction diverges from the germline segment, which might be a read error. The chain joins TRBV9 to TRBJ1-4; 7 bases are a match to TRBD1. Germline CDR1 is SGDLS and CDR2 is YYNGEE. CDR3 length: 15 amino acids. This CDR3 is CASSLTGVTSEKLFF. The CDR3, as DNA: TGTGCCAGCAGCCTAACAGGGGTAACTAGTGAAAAACTGTTTTTT.

The table lists this clonotype with a count of one. The rearrangement links TRBV9 to TRBJ1-1, with unresolved D. V lost 4 bases and J lost 4, with 11 bases in between. This CDR3 has 13 amino acids. Germline CDR1 is SGDLS and CDR2 is YYNGEE. The CDR3 DNA is TGTGCCAGCAGCCCCTCGATGCGCACTGAAGCTTTCTTT. Amino acids: CASSPSMRTEAFF.

This clonotype is a singleton in its sample. J is TRBJ2-1 and V is TRBV25-1; possible D gene TRBD2, 6 bases. The germline CDR1 and CDR2 sequences are MGHDK and SYGVNS. The CDR3 contains 15 residues. Trimming cost V 3 bases and J 5 bases, with 14 bases left between them. CDR3 in amino acids: CASSDPGELHNEQFF. CDR3 sequence (DNA): TGTGCCAGCAGTGATCCGGGGGAACTCCACAATGAGCAGTTCTTC.

This clonotype occurred once. The chain employs TRBV5-1 and TRBJ2-5, with D perhaps matching TRBD2 (6 bases). Looked up from germline, CDR1 is SGHRS and CDR2 is YFSETQ. The CDR3 consists of 15 residues. V was pared by 3 bases and J by 2 bases, with 14 bases between. CDR3 DNA sequence: TGCGCCAGCAGCTCATGGGGAGGTCTTCAAGAGACCCAGTACTTC. It specifies CASSSWGGLQETQYF.

This chain uses TRBV7-9 with TRBJ2-1; 11 positions match TRBD2. CDR1 is SEHNR and CDR2 is FQNEAQ in the germline V gene (reference sequence). Losses at the gene ends were 5 bases for V and 4 bases for J; bases not matched to a gene: 7. The CDR3 length is 16 residues. CDR3 sequence reads: CASSPRASGGYNEQFF. CDR3 nucleotides: TGTGCCAGCAGCCCCCGGGCTAGCGGGGGGTACAATGAGCAGTTCTTC.

The genes are TRBV12-3 or TRBV12-4 and TRBJ2-3; TRBD2 aligns across 9 bases. Trimming at V came to 4 bases and at J to 6 bases, leaving 8 bases not matched to a gene. CDR3 length equals 15 residues. CDR3 protein: CASSSSGTSPDTQYF. The CDR3 DNA reads TGTGCCAGCAGTTCCTCCGGGACTAGCCCTGATACGCAGTATTTT.

In its sample, this clonotype was seen many times. The genes are TRBV9 and TRBJ2-3; perhaps TRBD1 as D (6 bases). This CDR3 comprises 16 residues. The germline V gene encodes CDR1 SGDLS and CDR2 YYNGEE. The V end was cut by 1 base, the J end by 0 bases, with 12 bases between. For the CDR3, the DNA is TGTGCCAGCAGCGTATATGGGGGCCCTAGCACAGATACGCAGTATTTT. This translates into CASSVYGGPSTDTQYF.

This clonotype was observed at least ten times. This rearrangement joins TRBV12-3 or TRBV12-4 to TRBJ2-1; TRBD1 matches 9 bases. The CDR3 is 20 amino acids. V gave up 4 bases and J gave up 2 bases; unmatched junction bases: 18. CDR3 sequence reads: CASSSNRGLFDTSPYNEQFF. Here the CDR3 DNA reads TGTGCCAGCAGTTCAAACAGGGGGCTATTCGACACGTCCCCCTACAATGAGCAGTTCTTC.

For this clonotype: Because it lacks the conserved phenylalanine or tryptophan at the end, this CDR3 is likely a read error. The rearrangement uses TRBV9 and TRBJ2-5; tentatively, D is TRBD1 (6 bases). V was cut by 0 bases and J by 4 bases, with 10 bases left in between. Germline loops: CDR1 SGDLS, CDR2 YYNGEE. This CDR3 has 14 residues. CDR3 sequence (DNA): TGTGCCAGCAGCGTAGTGGGCAGGGGAGAGACCCAGTACTCC. It translates to CASSVVGRGETQYS.

The J gene is TRBJ2-7, the V gene TRBV29-1, with D hard to call. V shed 0 bases and J shed 1 base, with 16 bases lying between them. CDR3 length equals 16 residues. CDR1 and CDR2 (germline): SQVTM, ANQGSEA. This CDR3 reads CSVEEDGQNHSYEQYF. DNA of the CDR3: TGCAGCGTTGAAGAGGATGGGCAGAACCATTCCTACGAGCAGTACTTC.

This clonotype appeared once. The chain joins TRBV6-6 to TRBJ2-7, with 13 bases matching TRBD2. The V and J ends lost 2 bases and 5 bases, in that order; junction bases with no gene match: 12. Per the germline V gene, CDR1 is MNHNY and CDR2 is SVGAGI (reference sequence). This CDR3 is 18 amino acids long. The CDR3 here is CASSYGRLAGGLGNEQYF. CDR3 DNA sequence: TGTGCCAGCAGTTACGGTCGACTAGCGGGAGGTCTCGGGAACGAGCAGTACTTC.

The chain couples TRBV24-1 to TRBJ2-3; the D is unclear. Germline CDR1 reads KGHDR; CDR2 reads SFDVKD. CDR3 length: 14 amino acids. V shed 1 base and J shed 3 bases, with 7 bases lying between them. The CDR3 here is CATSDLQNTDTQYF. CDR3 coding DNA: TGTGCCACCAGTGATTTACAGAATACAGATACGCAGTATTTT.

Points on this clonotype: A read error is possible here, since a much larger clone lies one base away. The rearrangement joins TRBV6-1 to TRBJ1-4; D is uncertain. In germline, CDR1 is MNHNS, CDR2 SASEGT. The CDR3 extends over 15 amino acids. CDR3 sequence: CASSHNSALNEELFF. The CDR3 DNA is TGTGCCAGCAGTCACAACTCGGCCCTTAATGAAGAACTGTTTTTT.

With regard to this clonotype: This may be a read error: a much more frequent sequence differs by one nucleotide. The rearrangement uses TRBV9 and TRBJ1-1, with D possibly TRBD1 on 5 matching bases. This CDR3 comprises 19 residues. Germline V gene sequence: CDR1 SGDLS, CDR2 YYNGEE. The germline V and J ends were trimmed by 0 bases and 3 bases, with 24 bases remaining between them. The CDR3 nucleotides read TGTGCCAGCAGCGTAGATTCCAGGGAAGGGTTTTGGTTGGACACTGAAGCTTTCTTT. Amino acids: CASSVDSREGFWLDTEAFF.

The chain has TRBV10-3 and TRBJ2-1, with 7 positions matching TRBD2. Germline assignment: CDR1 ENHRY and CDR2 SYGVKD. Trimming at V came to 10 bases and at J to 2 bases, leaving 8 bases not matched to a gene. This CDR3 comprises 14 residues. This CDR3 reads CATQGGVTYNEQFF. The DNA for the CDR3 is TGTGCCACCCAGGGAGGGGTCACCTACAATGAGCAGTTCTTC.

The CDR3 sequence is CASTQSNEQFF. CDR3 nucleotide sequence: TGTGCCAGCACCCAGTCGAATGAGCAGTTCTTC. The rearrangement uses TRBV7-9 and TRBJ2-1; the D is unclear. The ends were cut back, 7 bases at V and 7 bases at J, with 8 bases in the middle. The CDR3 is 11 residues long. Germline values: CDR1 SEHNR, CDR2 FQNEAQ (reference sequence). Full variable domain (outside the CDR3, taken from reference TRBV7-9 and TRBJ2-1): DTGVSQNPRHKITKRGQNVTFRCDPISEHNRLYWYRQTLGQGPEFLTYFQNEAQLEKSRLLSDRFSAERPKGSFSTLEIQRTEQGDSAMYLCASTQSNEQFFGPGTRLTVL.

In its sample, this clonotype was seen many times. The chain is built from TRBV6-1 and TRBJ2-7; no reliable D call. The CDR3 has 15 amino acids. The V and J ends lost 8 bases and 3 bases respectively, with 20 bases between them. Germline loops: CDR1 MNHNS, CDR2 SASEGT. In DNA form, the CDR3 reads TGTGCCAGCTCTTCCACCAGTTCCGCGGTCTACGAGCAGTACTTC. It translates to CASSSTSSAVYEQYF.

This clonotype was detected a few times. Written as DNA, the CDR3 is TGTGCCAGCAGTGTATCCCTGGGACAGGGGACCTACGAGCAGTACTTC. This sequence encodes CASSVSLGQGTYEQYF. The chain combines TRBV25-1 with TRBJ2-7; 10 bases line up with TRBD1. Trimming cost V 4 bases and J 2 bases; bases outside gene matches: 8. The CDR3 is 16 residues long. Per germline, CDR1 MGHDK and CDR2 SYGVNS.

This clonotype was detected a few times. The chain couples TRBV12-3 or TRBV12-4 to TRBJ2-5, with 7 nucleotides matching TRBD1. V lost 5 bases to trimming and J lost 5 bases; unmatched junction nucleotides: 8. The CDR3 covers 14 residues. The CDR3 reads CASSRDSPQETQYF. The CDR3 DNA sequence: TGTGCCAGCAGTCGGGACAGCCCACAGGAGACCCAGTACTTC.